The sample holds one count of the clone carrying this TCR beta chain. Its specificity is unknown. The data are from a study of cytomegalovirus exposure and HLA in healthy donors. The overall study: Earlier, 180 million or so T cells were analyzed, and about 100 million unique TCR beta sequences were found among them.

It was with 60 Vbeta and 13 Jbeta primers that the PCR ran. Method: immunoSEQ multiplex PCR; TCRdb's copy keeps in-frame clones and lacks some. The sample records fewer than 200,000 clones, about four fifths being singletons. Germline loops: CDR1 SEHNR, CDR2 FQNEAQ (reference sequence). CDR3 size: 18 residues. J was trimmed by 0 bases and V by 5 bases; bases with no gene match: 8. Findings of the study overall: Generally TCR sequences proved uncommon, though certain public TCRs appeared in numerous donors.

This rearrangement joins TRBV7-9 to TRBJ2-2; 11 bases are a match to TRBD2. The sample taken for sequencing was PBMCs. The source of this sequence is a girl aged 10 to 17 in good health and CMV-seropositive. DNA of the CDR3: TGTGCCAGCAGCGAACCTCTAGCGGGGGGAACGAACACCGGGGAGCTGTTTTTT. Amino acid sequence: CASSEPLAGGTNTGELFF.